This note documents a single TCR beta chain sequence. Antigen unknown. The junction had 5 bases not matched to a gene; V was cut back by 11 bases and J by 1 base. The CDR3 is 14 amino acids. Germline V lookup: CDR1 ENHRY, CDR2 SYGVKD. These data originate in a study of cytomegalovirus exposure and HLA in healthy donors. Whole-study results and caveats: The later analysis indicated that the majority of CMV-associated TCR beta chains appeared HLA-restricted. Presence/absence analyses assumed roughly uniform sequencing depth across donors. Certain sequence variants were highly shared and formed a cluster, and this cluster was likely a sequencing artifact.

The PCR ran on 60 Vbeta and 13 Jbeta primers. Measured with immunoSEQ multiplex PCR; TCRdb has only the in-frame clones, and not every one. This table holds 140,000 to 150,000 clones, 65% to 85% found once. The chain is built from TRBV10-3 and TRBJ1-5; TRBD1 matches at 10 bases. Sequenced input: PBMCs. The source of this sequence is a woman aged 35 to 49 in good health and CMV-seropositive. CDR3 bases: TGTGCCTCGGGGACAGGGGCCAGCAATCAGCCCCAGCATTTT. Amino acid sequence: CASGTGASNQPQHF.